Listed below are T cell receptor beta chains from one sample, sequenced in a study of OX40 agonist ivuxolimab in advanced cancers. Some clones are missing from TCRdb's copy, which holds only in-frame ones; the method was immunoSEQ multiplex PCR. The sample lists 8,500 to 13,000 clones, less than 80% occurring once. The sample in question was CD4+ or CD8+ T cells sorted from blood, obtained in a trial of the OX40 agonist ivuxolimab. These receptors were taken from an adult with an advanced solid tumor such as melanoma, head and neck, liver or kidney cancer. CDR3s include the opening cysteine and the closing phenylalanine or tryptophan. The D gene is left open where the match is weak. Clone size is shown for a subset of rows, as once, few, many or a class of expanded clone.

abundance: NA; v_gene: TRBV5-4; d_gene: NA; j_gene: TRBJ2-5; CDR3aa: CASSWDSAKAQYF; CDR3nt: TGTGCCAGCAGCTGGGATTCAGCGAAGGCCCAGTACTTC
abundance: medium-sized; v_gene: TRBV10-3; d_gene: TRBD2; j_gene: TRBJ2-7; CDR3aa: CAISDRTSGSSYEQYF; CDR3nt: TGTGCCATCAGTGACCGAACTAGCGGGAGTTCGTACGAGCAGTACTTC
abundance: NA; v_gene: TRBV23-1; d_gene: NA; j_gene: TRBJ2-1; CDR3aa: CASSQSPLFSYNEQFF; CDR3nt: TGCGCCAGCAGTCAATCGCCCCTTTTCTCCTACAATGAGCAGTTCTTC
abundance: NA; v_gene: TRBV6-1; d_gene: NA; j_gene: TRBJ1-5; CDR3aa: CASSEAARYSNQPQHF; CDR3nt: TGTGCCAGCAGTGAGGCTGCCCGATATAGCAATCAGCCCCAGCATTTT
abundance: NA; v_gene: TRBV6-5; d_gene: NA; j_gene: TRBJ1-4; CDR3aa: CASSYYSEAGKLFF; CDR3nt: TGTGCCAGCAGTTACTACAGCGAAGCAGGAAAACTGTTTTTT
abundance: NA; v_gene: TRBV25-1; d_gene: TRBD1; j_gene: TRBJ2-2; CDR3aa: CASTAKRGTGSNTGELFF; CDR3nt: TGTGCCAGCACGGCCAAGAGAGGGACAGGGTCGAACACCGGGGAGCTGTTTTTT
abundance: NA; v_gene: TRBV28; d_gene: NA; j_gene: TRBJ1-1; CDR3aa: CASSPGFWGKAGEAFF; CDR3nt: TGTGCCAGCAGTCCAGGGTTCTGGGGAAAGGCTGGTGAAGCTTTCTTT
abundance: once; v_gene: TRBV6-5; d_gene: NA; j_gene: TRBJ1-2; CDR3aa: CASSYGPLIYGYTF; CDR3nt: TGTGCCAGCAGTTATGGCCCGCTAATCTATGGCTACACCTTC
abundance: NA; v_gene: TRBV19; d_gene: NA; j_gene: TRBJ2-1; CDR3aa: CASSIRGELRNEQFF; CDR3nt: TGTGCCAGTAGTATTAGGGGGGAGTTGAGGAATGAGCAGTTCTTC
abundance: NA; v_gene: TRBV5-6; d_gene: TRBD2; j_gene: TRBJ2-1; CDR3aa: CASSQDGLAGGNEQFF; CDR3nt: TGTGCCAGCAGCCAAGACGGACTAGCGGGAGGTAATGAGCAGTTCTTC
abundance: NA; v_gene: TRBV11-2; d_gene: NA; j_gene: TRBJ1-4; CDR3aa: CASSLAQRGEKLFF; CDR3nt: TGTGCCAGCAGCTTAGCCCAAAGGGGTGAAAAACTGTTTTTT
abundance: NA; v_gene: TRBV4-2; d_gene: NA; j_gene: TRBJ2-5; CDR3aa: CASSQSWDPPRETQYF; CDR3nt: TGTGCCAGCAGCCAAAGCTGGGACCCCCCTCGGGAGACCCAGTACTTC
abundance: NA; v_gene: TRBV7-2; d_gene: TRBD2; j_gene: TRBJ2-1; CDR3aa: CASSLDLGLAGSNEQFF; CDR3nt: TGTGCCAGCAGCTTAGATCTCGGGCTAGCGGGTTCCAATGAGCAGTTCTTC
abundance: NA; v_gene: TRBV5-1; d_gene: TRBD1; j_gene: TRBJ2-3; CDR3aa: CASSFGDRGRTDTQYF; CDR3nt: TGCGCCAGCAGCTTTGGGGACAGGGGGCGCACAGATACGCAGTATTTT
abundance: NA; v_gene: TRBV19; d_gene: NA; j_gene: TRBJ2-7; CDR3aa: CASTPGPSYEQYF; CDR3nt: TGTGCCAGTACCCCGGGACCGTCCTACGAGCAGTACTTC
abundance: once; v_gene: TRBV19; d_gene: TRBD1; j_gene: TRBJ2-2; CDR3aa: CASSAGGGGELFF; CDR3nt: TGTGCCAGTAGTGCAGGGGGCGGAGGGGAGCTGTTTTTT
abundance: NA; v_gene: TRBV21-1; d_gene: NA; j_gene: TRBJ2-2; CDR3aa: CASSWDDTGLTGELFF; CDR3nt: TGTGCCAGCAGTTGGGATGACACAGGCTTGACCGGGGAGCTGTTTTTT
abundance: once; v_gene: TRBV9; d_gene: TRBD1; j_gene: TRBJ2-5; CDR3aa: CASGTGVETQYF; CDR3nt: TGTGCCAGCGGGACAGGGGTGGAGACCCAGTACTTC
abundance: NA; v_gene: TRBV19; d_gene: NA; j_gene: TRBJ2-5; CDR3aa: CASSPMGQGFRETQYF; CDR3nt: TGTGCCAGTAGCCCAATGGGCCAGGGTTTTCGGGAGACCCAGTACTTC
abundance: NA; v_gene: TRBV27; d_gene: NA; j_gene: TRBJ1-2; CDR3aa: CASSSTGALLTNYGYTF; CDR3nt: TGTGCCAGCAGTTCGACAGGAGCTTTACTAACTAACTATGGCTACACCTTC
abundance: few; v_gene: TRBV7-2; d_gene: TRBD1; j_gene: TRBJ2-5; CDR3aa: CASSGRADTGAQETQYF; CDR3nt: TGTGCCAGCAGCGGAAGAGCAGACACAGGGGCACAAGAGACCCAGTACTTC